One and the same sample provided the 7 T cell receptor beta chains below, sequenced in a study of T-cell memory formation after mild COVID-19. MiXCR was run by TCRdb on the 5' RACE reads, yielding one entry per CDR3 protein. The repertoire includes around 140,000 distinct CDR3 sequences, roughly 24% of them detected once, and approximately 25% sits in the top ten. The sequencing sample was made of PBMCs or a T cell subset sorted from them (not recorded which). Receptors originate from an adult woman who had mild COVID-19 (a few samples of this study predate the infection). Cell type and time point are not known.

This rearrangement joins TRBV27 to TRBJ2-1; D is perhaps TRBD2 (7 bases). CDR1 and CDR2 from the germline V gene are MNHEY and SMNVEV (reference sequence). The V and J ends lost 1 base and 9 bases respectively, with 13 bases between them. This CDR3 has 14 residues. CDR3 sequence (DNA): TGTGCCAGCAGTTTATATGGGGGGGCTAGTGAGCAGTTCTTC. It codes for CASSLYGGASEQFF.

The rearrangement uses TRBV4-1 and TRBJ1-2; unclear D gene. The length of the CDR3 is 14 residues. CDR1 is MGHRA and CDR2 is YSYEKL in the germline V gene. Trimming shortened V by 0 bases and J by 4 bases, and 9 bases separated the two germline ends. The CDR3 protein is CASSQDGGVYGYTF. The CDR3 coding sequence is TGCGCCAGCAGCCAAGATGGTGGGGTCTATGGCTACACCTTC.

V usage is TRBV7-9 and J usage is TRBJ2-1; 11 bases are a match to TRBD1. The junction had 4 bases not matched to a gene; V was cut back by 5 bases and J by 7 bases. The CDR3 extends over 14 amino acids. Per germline, CDR1 SEHNR and CDR2 FQNEAQ (reference sequence). The CDR3, as DNA: TGTGCCAGCAGCACCCGGGACAGGGGGAATGAGCAGTTCTTC. This gives the protein CASSTRDRGNEQFF.

This chain joins TRBV19 and TRBJ2-2, with 9 bases identical to TRBD1. In germline, CDR1 is LNHDA, CDR2 SQIVND (reference sequence). This CDR3 is 12 amino acids long. V dropped 9 bases and J dropped 6; count of bases not matched to a gene: 2. CDR3 residues: CASWTGAGELFF. The CDR3 DNA reads as TGTGCCAGCTGGACAGGGGCCGGGGAGCTGTTTTTT.

Only a few counts were recorded for this clonotype. The genes are TRBV5-1 and TRBJ1-4; D is unresolved. Germline values: CDR1 SGHRS, CDR2 YFSETQ. The CDR3 length is 13 residues. Trimming took off 1 base at V and 3 bases at J, with 4 bases between the two ends. CDR3 in DNA: TGCGCCAGCAGCTTGTGGGCTAATGAAAAACTGTTTTTT. Translating gives CASSLWANEKLFF.

This clonotype has more than one count but fewer than ten. The V and J genes are TRBV5-1 and TRBJ1-1; no clear D gene. The CDR3 contains 18 residues. Germline CDR1 SGHRS, CDR2 YFSETQ. V was clipped by 3 bases and J by 0 bases, with 21 bases between them. The CDR3 nucleotides read TGCGCCAGCAGCTCGGGCCTCGGTCAAGCGTCAATGAACACTGAAGCTTTCTTT. Residues: CASSSGLGQASMNTEAFF.

This chain joins TRBV7-7 and TRBJ2-5; D ambiguous. V gave up 5 bases and J gave up 3 bases, with 10 bases separating them. CDR1 is SSHAT and CDR2 is FNYEAQ in the germline V gene (reference sequence). This CDR3 region has 13 residues. The CDR3 spells CASSHRREETQYF. The DNA of the CDR3 is TGTGCCAGCAGCCATCGCAGAGAAGAGACCCAGTACTTC.